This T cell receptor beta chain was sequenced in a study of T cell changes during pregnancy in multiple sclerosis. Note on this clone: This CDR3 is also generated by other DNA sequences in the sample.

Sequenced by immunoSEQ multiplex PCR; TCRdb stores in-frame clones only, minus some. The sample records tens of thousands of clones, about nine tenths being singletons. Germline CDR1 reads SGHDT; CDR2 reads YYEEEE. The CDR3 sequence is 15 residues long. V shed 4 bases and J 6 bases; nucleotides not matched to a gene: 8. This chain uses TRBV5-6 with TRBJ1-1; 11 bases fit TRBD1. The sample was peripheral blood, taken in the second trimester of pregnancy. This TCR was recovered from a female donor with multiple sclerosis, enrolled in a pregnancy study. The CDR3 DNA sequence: TGTGCCAGCAGCCACGTGGACAGGGGGCTCCCTGAAGCTTTCTTT. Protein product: CASSHVDRGLPEAFF.